Below are 23 T cell receptor beta chains sequenced from a single sample in a study of blood T cell repertoires in COVID-19. Some clones are missing from TCRdb's copy, which holds only in-frame ones; the method was immunoSEQ multiplex PCR. The table lists some 220,000 clones, 80% to 90% of them singletons, with around 9.5% in the top ten. The sequenced sample was peripheral blood. The receptors were sampled from a man in his forties or fifties with active or convalescent COVID-19.

V is TRBV5-1 and J is TRBJ2-7, with 8 nucleotides matching TRBD1. This CDR3 is 14 amino acids long. Germline V gene lookup returns CDR1 SGHRS and CDR2 YFSETQ. J gave up 4 bases and V 3 bases, and 6 bases lay outside the gene matches. Written as DNA, the CDR3 is TGCGCCAGCAGCTCCCCGACAGGGGATTACGAGCAGTACTTC. Its translation: CASSSPTGDYEQYF.

The chain combines TRBV3-1 (or the pseudogene TRBV3-2) with TRBJ1-2, with a weak D call TRBD1 (6 bases). Trimming pared 4 bases from V and 2 bases from J, leaving 14 bases between. Germline loops: CDR1 LGHDT, CDR2 YNNKEL (reference sequence). This CDR3 has 15 residues. The chain's CDR3 is CASSRDTGTNYGYTF. The CDR3 nucleotides are TGTGCCAGCAGCCGGGACACCGGTACCAACTATGGCTACACCTTC.

This sequence joins TRBV10-2 and TRBJ2-5, with D tentatively TRBD1 (6 bases). V lost 9 bases to trimming and J lost 5 bases, with 19 bases between them. Per germline, CDR1 WSHSY and CDR2 SAAADI. CDR3 length: 14 amino acids. The DNA of the CDR3 is TGCGCCAGTAAGGACAGACACCTCCTGGAGACCCAGTACTTC. Translated: CASKDRHLLETQYF.

V gene TRBV12-3 or TRBV12-4 combines with J gene TRBJ1-5; no definite D call. V was cut by 3 bases and J by 4 bases, with 7 bases left in between. CDR3 length: 13 amino acids. In DNA, the CDR3 is TGTGCCAGCAGTTTTTCGGGGAATCAGCCCCAGCATTTT. This encodes CASSFSGNQPQHF.

The chain links TRBV6-5 to TRBJ2-2; 9 nucleotides align to TRBD2. Trimming took 6 bases from V and 3 from J; bases not matched to a gene: 5. The CDR3 length is 15 residues. In germline, CDR1 is MNHEY, CDR2 SVGAGI. Here the CDR3 reads CASSRSGGHTGELFF. DNA of the CDR3: TGTGCCAGCAGCCGTAGCGGGGGTCACACCGGGGAGCTGTTTTTT.

This rearrangement joins TRBV29-1 to TRBJ1-2, with TRBD1 identical over 8 bases. The CDR3 length is 14 residues. Germline CDR1 reads SQVTM; CDR2 reads ANQGSEA. V shed 7 bases, J shed 1 base, and the junction held 8 bases outside the gene matches. Here the CDR3 reads CSAQDRAHNYGYTF. CDR3 bases: TGCAGCGCTCAGGACAGGGCCCATAACTATGGCTACACCTTC.

The chain combines TRBV24-1 with TRBJ1-1; TRBD1 agrees at 10 bases. The CDR3 runs 15 residues. J lost 2 bases, V lost 10 bases, and 9 bases had no gene match. Germline assignment: CDR1 KGHDR and CDR2 SFDVKD. CDR3 protein: CATFAGTGDNTEAFF. The CDR3 region has the DNA TGTGCCACTTTCGCCGGGACAGGGGATAACACTGAAGCTTTCTTT.

The chain is built from TRBV5-1 and TRBJ2-7; 10 bases align to TRBD1. The germline gives CDR1 SGHRS, CDR2 YFSETQ. This CDR3 contains 14 residues. The junction had 5 bases not matched to a gene; V was cut back by 4 bases and J by 4 bases. CDR3 in amino acids: CASSPGTGEYEQYF. The CDR3 nucleotides are TGCGCCAGCAGCCCTGGGACAGGGGAATACGAGCAGTACTTC.

The chain recombines TRBV28 with TRBJ2-5; D not certain. V shed 3 bases and J shed 5 bases, with 10 bases lying between them. The CDR3 contains 13 residues. Per germline, CDR1 MDHEN and CDR2 SYDVKM. This CDR3 is CASSFQTGETQYF. The CDR3 nucleotides read TGTGCCAGCAGTTTCCAGACCGGGGAGACCCAGTACTTC.

The chain combines TRBV13 with TRBJ2-2; perhaps TRBD2 as D (7 bases). In germline, CDR1 is PRHDT, CDR2 FYEKMQ (reference sequence). V lost 5 bases, J lost 2 bases, and 15 bases lay in between. The CDR3 has 16 residues. The CDR3 DNA is TGTGCCAGCAGCCCCGAGGGCGGGGGCAACACCGGGGAGCTGTTTTTT. Protein product: CASSPEGGGNTGELFF.

The chain has TRBV2 and TRBJ1-1; the D gene is possibly TRBD1 (5 bases). The CDR3 contains 13 residues. V was clipped by 6 bases and J by 4 bases, with 12 bases between them. In germline, CDR1 is SNHLY, CDR2 FYNNEI. The CDR3 reads CASSPRVGTEAFF. In nucleotides, the CDR3 is TGTGCCAGCAGCCCCAGGGTGGGCACTGAAGCTTTCTTT.

The chain recombines TRBV2 with TRBJ2-3, with 7 bases matching TRBD2. J lost 1 base, V lost 6 bases, and 10 bases had no gene match. The CDR3 contains 16 residues. The germline CDR1 and CDR2 sequences are SNHLY and FYNNEI. The CDR3 DNA reads TGTGCCAGCAGAGACCCTAGCGGCGCTCGCACAGATACGCAGTATTTT. Amino acid sequence: CASRDPSGARTDTQYF.

CDR3 residues: CASSPRGGSTDTQYF. In DNA, the CDR3 is TGTGCCAGCTCACCACGGGGGGGGAGCACAGATACGCAGTATTTT. This chain connects TRBV18 to TRBJ2-3, with 7 bases identical to TRBD2. This CDR3 is built from 15 residues. V shed 1 base, J shed 0 bases, and the junction held 1 base outside the gene matches. Germline values: CDR1 KGHSH, CDR2 LQKENI.

Here the CDR3 DNA reads TGTGCCAGCAGCTCCCTAGCGGGAGGCCGGGATGAGCAGTTCTTC. This translates into CASSSLAGGRDEQFF. This chain joins TRBV7-9 and TRBJ2-1; the match to TRBD2 covers 11 bases. Germline-derived CDR1 and CDR2 are SEHNR and FQNEAQ (reference sequence). The CDR3 covers 15 residues. The ends lost 4 bases at V and 8 bases at J; junction bases unmatched: 7.

The chain has TRBV19 and TRBJ2-5; 8 bases agree with TRBD2. CDR1 is LNHDA and CDR2 is SQIVND in the germline V gene (reference sequence). The CDR3 runs 16 residues. The V and J ends lost 1 base and 5 bases, in that order; junction bases with no gene match: 9. The CDR3 sequence: CASSIAVREGRETQYF. The CDR3 bases are TGTGCCAGTAGTATAGCGGTACGGGAGGGCCGCGAGACCCAGTACTTC.

The V call is TRBV25-1, the J call TRBJ2-1; perhaps TRBD2 as D (6 bases). Trimming shortened V by 6 bases and J by 9 bases, and 12 bases separated the two germline ends. This CDR3 is built from 12 residues. The germline V gene encodes CDR1 MGHDK and CDR2 SYGVNS. Here the CDR3 reads CASSEPGGEQFF. DNA of the CDR3: TGTGCCAGCAGCGAACCCGGGGGTGAGCAGTTCTTC.

V and J are TRBV3-1 (or the pseudogene TRBV3-2) and TRBJ2-5; D unclear. CDR1 is LGHDT, CDR2 YNNKEL, per germline (reference sequence). V gave up 2 bases and J gave up 5 bases, with 6 bases separating them. This CDR3 has 12 residues. The CDR3 DNA reads as TGTGCCAGCAGCCAACCCTATGAGACCCAGTACTTC. It translates to CASSQPYETQYF.

V gene TRBV7-9 combines with J gene TRBJ2-1; D perhaps matches TRBD1 (5 bases). Per germline, CDR1 SEHNR and CDR2 FQNEAQ (reference sequence). The CDR3 is made up of 15 amino acids. V dropped 5 bases and J dropped 3 bases, with 14 bases sitting between them. CDR3 loop: CASSNRSRFYNEQFF. In DNA, the CDR3 is TGTGCCAGCAGCAACAGGAGCCGGTTCTACAATGAGCAGTTCTTC.

V gene TRBV15 combines with J gene TRBJ2-1; possibly TRBD2 for D (6 bases). The germline V and J ends were trimmed by 1 base and 3 bases, with 16 bases remaining between them. The germline gives CDR1 LNHNV, CDR2 YYDKDF (reference sequence). The CDR3 has 17 residues. The CDR3 sequence: CATSRGRGGEIYNEQFF. The CDR3 DNA follows: TGTGCCACCAGCAGAGGGCGGGGCGGGGAGATCTACAATGAGCAGTTCTTC.

The gene calls are TRBV7-9 and TRBJ2-1; TRBD2 matches 12 bases. The CDR3 is made up of 19 amino acids. The V segment lost 6 bases and the J segment 2 bases; nucleotides outside the gene matches: 14. CDR1 SEHNR and CDR2 FQNEAQ come from the germline V gene (reference sequence). CDR3 sequence: CASRRAPRLAGDPYNEQFF. CDR3 bases: TGTGCCAGCAGGAGGGCCCCCAGACTAGCGGGAGACCCCTACAATGAGCAGTTCTTC.

This clone was seen a single time. The CDR3 loop is CASSGLAGWETQYF. The CDR3 nucleotides are TGTGCCAGCAGTGGACTAGCGGGCTGGGAGACCCAGTACTTC. The gene calls are TRBV2 and TRBJ2-5, with 10 bases matching TRBD2. The CDR3 is 14 amino acids. CDR1 is SNHLY, CDR2 FYNNEI, per germline. Unmatched junction bases numbered 4, after V lost 4 bases and J lost 5 bases.

The rearrangement links TRBV19 to TRBJ1-2; a weak D match, TRBD1 (6 bases). Germline V gene lookup returns CDR1 LNHDA and CDR2 SQIVND (reference sequence). The CDR3 is 13 amino acids. V was trimmed by 5 bases and J by 8 bases, leaving 15 bases between them. The CDR3 DNA reads TGTGCCAGTAGTTCCTGGACAGTTGGCGGCTACACCTTC. It specifies CASSSWTVGGYTF.

The chain uses TRBV2 and TRBJ2-7, with D possibly matching TRBD1 (7 bases). This CDR3 contains 13 residues. Trimming removed 7 bases at V and 7 bases at J, with 17 bases between. The germline V gene encodes CDR1 SNHLY and CDR2 FYNNEI. CDR3 residues: CASITDREEEQYF. The CDR3 DNA reads TGTGCCAGCATAACCGACAGGGAGGAGGAGCAGTACTTC.